The clone carrying this TCR beta chain was recorded many times. What it binds is not known. The CDR3 runs 18 residues. CDR1 MDHEN and CDR2 SYDVKM come from the germline V gene. The V and J ends lost 1 base and 4 bases, in that order; junction bases with no gene match: 14. It was uncontrolled infection, other autoimmune disease, pregnancy or lactation that excluded patients. Using around 10 ml of fresh peripheral blood, PBMCs were prepared. The TCR beta CDR3 regions underwent amplification using RNA transcripts as the source. TCR CDR3 underwent first-round RT-PCR with the HTBI primer set. In TCRdb, the multiplex PCR reads were re-called with MiXCR into one record per CDR3 protein. The sample yields a few hundred thousand distinct CDR3 sequences, about 20% seen once. The record originates from a study of T cells in Graves' hyperthyroidism and ophthalmopathy. Study background: Peripheral blood was collected at initial diagnosis, before any treatment. Study-level results: The blood repertoire included most of the expanded thyroid clonotypes above 0.001.

The rearrangement uses TRBV28 and TRBJ2-5; 8 bases match TRBD2. This receptor was identified in a woman in her 70s with Graves' ophthalmopathy. The specimen sequenced was blood. In nucleotides, the CDR3 is TGTGCCAGCAGTTTATCCAGCGGGAGTATGGGGTACGGAGAGACCCAGTACTTC. Translated: CASSLSSGSMGYGETQYF.